The 31 T cell receptor beta chains given below trace back to one sample, sequenced in a study of T cells in localized non-small cell lung cancer. Libraries were prepared by immunoSEQ multiplex PCR; TCRdb keeps only in-frame clonotypes and omits some of them. The sample shows approximately 34,000 clones, 85% to 95% of them seen only once. The source material was peripheral blood, sampled before any cancer treatment. The receptors originated from a female donor at least 60 years old with stage I lung adenocarcinoma.

This chain connects TRBV29-1 to TRBJ2-7, with 7 bases that match TRBD1. The junction had 14 bases not matched to a gene; V was cut back by 6 bases and J by 6 bases. This CDR3 is built from 14 residues. Germline V gene sequence: CDR1 SQVTM, CDR2 ANQGSEA. In nucleotides, the CDR3 is TGCAGCGTCGGCTCGACAGGGACCCCTAGCGAGCAGTACGTC. Its protein is CSVGSTGTPSEQYV.

The chain carries TRBV5-1 and TRBJ2-3; the match to TRBD2 covers 8 bases. V trimming: 3 bases; J trimming: 4 bases; junction bases outside the gene matches: 4. Germline-derived CDR1 and CDR2 are SGHRS and YFSETQ. The CDR3 is 14 amino acids. This CDR3 reads CASSSSGSADTQYF. The CDR3, as DNA: TGCGCCAGCAGCTCGAGCGGGAGTGCAGATACGCAGTATTTT.

This chain connects TRBV15 to TRBJ2-1; 10 bases agree with TRBD1. The length of the CDR3 is 16 residues. Germline V gives CDR1 LNHNV, CDR2 YYDKDF (reference sequence). V shed 3 bases and J 3 bases; nucleotides not matched to a gene: 5. The CDR3 nucleotides read TGTGCCACCAGCAGTAACCGGGACAGGGGCTACAATGAGCAGTTCTTC. Its translation: CATSSNRDRGYNEQFF.

The chain recombines TRBV18 with TRBJ2-5; 7 nucleotides match TRBD2. The CDR3 runs to 13 residues. Germline CDR1 and CDR2: KGHSH and LQKENI. V gave up 1 base and J gave up 5 bases; unmatched junction bases: 1. Here the CDR3 DNA reads TGTGCCAGCTCACCACTCGGGGGGGAGACCCAGTACTTC. It translates to CASSPLGGETQYF. Filled out from reference TRBV18 and TRBJ2-5, the complete variable domain reads NAGVMQNPRHLVRRRGQEARLRCSPMKGHSHVYWYRQLPEEGLKFMVYLQKENIIDESGMPKERFSAEFPKEGPSILRIQQVVRGDSAAYFCASSPLGGETQYFGPGTRLLVL.

The rearrangement joins TRBV7-9 to TRBJ2-3; 7 positions agree with TRBD2. Germline lookup yields CDR1 SEHNR and CDR2 FQNEAQ (reference sequence). V lost 2 bases to trimming and J lost 4 bases; unmatched junction nucleotides: 6. CDR3 length equals 15 residues. The CDR3 loop is CASSLRRLAADTQYF. The CDR3 DNA follows: TGTGCCAGCAGCTTAAGAAGGCTAGCGGCAGATACGCAGTATTTT.

V usage is TRBV9 and J usage is TRBJ1-4; 9 bases map to TRBD1. V was pared by 4 bases and J by 4 bases, with 8 bases of the junction left unmatched. The germline V gene encodes CDR1 SGDLS and CDR2 YYNGEE. The CDR3 loop spans 16 amino acids. CDR3 nucleotide sequence: TGTGCCAGCAGCACCTACCTGGGACAGGGTAATGAAAAACTGTTTTTT. This codes for CASSTYLGQGNEKLFF.

The genes are TRBV14 and TRBJ2-5; weak D call: TRBD1 (7 bases). V was shortened by 4 bases and J by 3 bases, with 15 bases between the two germline ends. Germline CDR1 is SGHDN and CDR2 is FVKESK. The CDR3 is 15 amino acids. The CDR3 DNA reads as TGTGCCAGCAGCCTCCCCCCCAGGGGGGAAGAGACCCAGTACTTC. Protein: CASSLPPRGEETQYF.

CDR3 DNA sequence: TGTGCCAGCTCAAACCGGGACAGGGTAGGCGAGCAGTACTTC. Amino acid sequence: CASSNRDRVGEQYF. The V and J genes are TRBV18 and TRBJ2-7; 9 nucleotides agree with TRBD1. The CDR3 length is 14 residues. J was trimmed by 6 bases and V by 5 bases; bases with no gene match: 8. Germline assignment: CDR1 KGHSH and CDR2 LQKENI.

This chain links TRBV28 with TRBJ1-2; D gene uncertain. Germline V lookup: CDR1 MDHEN, CDR2 SYDVKM. The V gene lost 4 bases and the J gene lost 8 bases, with 14 bases spanning the gap. CDR3 length: 13 amino acids. Here the CDR3 reads CASSYLRRGGYTF. The CDR3 coding sequence is TGTGCCAGCAGTTACCTCAGGCGGGGAGGCTACACCTTC.

The chain carries TRBV21-1 and TRBJ2-3; the tabulated D call, TRBD2, remains unverified against the DNA. TRBV21-1 is a listed pseudogene. CDR3 size: 16 residues. In DNA form, the CDR3 reads TGTGCCAGCAGCCCCCGGGGCACATGGGAGGGAGATACGCAGTATTTT. This translates into CASSPRGTWEGDTQYF.

This clone was found once. The chain couples TRBV7-9 to TRBJ2-3, with D unresolved. The germline V and J ends were trimmed by 1 base and 3 bases, with 11 bases remaining between them. The CDR3 has 15 amino acids. Germline V gene data show CDR1 as SEHNR and CDR2 as FQNEAQ (reference sequence). In DNA form, the CDR3 reads TGTGCCAGCAGCTTAGTTCGGCCTTTTACAGATACGCAGTATTTT. Translating it yields CASSLVRPFTDTQYF. The entire variable domain, with the rest obtained from reference TRBV7-9 and TRBJ2-3, is as follows: DTGVSQNPRHKITKRGQNVTFRCDPISEHNRLYWYRQTLGQGPEFLTYFQNEAQLEKSRLLSDRFSAERPKGSFSTLEIQRTEQGDSAMYLCASSLVRPFTDTQYFGPGTRLTVL.

CDR3 DNA: TGTGCCAGTAGTGAAAGGGTCCCCTCATTTAATGAAAAACTGTTTTTT. Amino acid sequence: CASSERVPSFNEKLFF. This sequence joins TRBV19 and TRBJ1-4; unclear D gene. The CDR3 is 16 residues long. With 5 bases removed from V and 4 bases from J, the gap between germline ends came to 17 bases. Germline CDR1 and CDR2: LNHDA and SQIVND (reference sequence).

The chain has TRBV19 and TRBJ1-2; D might be TRBD1 (5 bases). The CDR3 sequence is 13 residues long. Germline assignment: CDR1 LNHDA and CDR2 SQIVND (reference sequence). V shed 3 bases and J shed 7 bases, with 12 bases lying between them. For the CDR3, the DNA is TGTGCCAGTAGTATGGCCCAGGGACTTGGCTACACCTTC. It yields the protein CASSMAQGLGYTF.

The chain is built from TRBV12-2 and TRBJ2-3; the D call TRBD1 from the table was never checked on the DNA. TRBV12-2 is marked as a pseudogene. The CDR3 is 14 amino acids. CDR3 in DNA: TGTGCAAGTCGCTGTGACAGGGGCACAGATACGCAGTATTTT. Encoded protein: CASRCDRGTDTQYF.

The rearrangement joins TRBV27 to TRBJ2-7, with 11 bases identical to TRBD2. The CDR3 is 17 residues long. Germline V CDR1 and CDR2: MNHEY, SMNVEV (reference sequence). V shed 3 bases, J shed 4 bases, and the junction held 11 bases outside the gene matches. The CDR3 coding sequence is TGTGCCAGCAGTTTTCGACTAGCGGGGACTAATTTTTACGAGCAGTACTTC. Residues: CASSFRLAGTNFYEQYF.

The chain is built from TRBV9 and TRBJ2-5; D is undetermined. Germline assignment: CDR1 SGDLS and CDR2 YYNGEE. CDR3 length: 13 amino acids. V was pared by 0 bases and J by 5 bases, with 8 bases between. CDR3 nucleotides: TGTGCCAGCAGCGTAGATATGGTCGAGACCCAGTACTTC. Its protein product is CASSVDMVETQYF.

The chain joins TRBV6-5 to TRBJ2-6, with no clear D. CDR1 is MNHEY and CDR2 is SVGAGI in the germline V gene. This CDR3 contains 13 residues. Between the trimmed V and J ends, which lost 7 bases and 4 bases, there was a span of 8 bases. In nucleotides, the CDR3 is TGTGCCAGCAAGAGTGGCGGGGCCAACGTCCTGACTTTC. Its protein product is CASKSGGANVLTF.

J is TRBJ1-5 and V is TRBV28; TRBD1 agrees at 7 bases. V was pared by 6 bases and J by 2 bases, with 4 bases of the junction left unmatched. From germline, CDR1 is MDHEN and CDR2 SYDVKM. The CDR3 has 14 residues. The CDR3 DNA sequence: TGTGCCAGCAGCCAAGGACAGGGCAATCAGCCCCAGCATTTT. Residues: CASSQGQGNQPQHF.

The V gene is TRBV6-1, the J gene TRBJ1-5; tentative D call: TRBD1 (5 bases). The V and J ends lost 3 bases and 1 base respectively, with 7 bases between them. The CDR3 loop spans 14 amino acids. Germline CDR1 reads MNHNS; CDR2 reads SASEGT. CDR3 in amino acids: CASSEGGSNQPQHF. For the CDR3, the DNA is TGTGCCAGCAGTGAGGGGGGGAGCAATCAGCCCCAGCATTTT.

This clone was picked up one time. The CDR3, as DNA: TGTGCCACCAGCAGAGATAGTATGGGCAGGAGTGCGAACACTGAAGCTTTCTTT. This gives the protein CATSRDSMGRSANTEAFF. The chain has TRBV15 and TRBJ1-1; D remains ambiguous. The CDR3 spans 18 residues. V gave up 0 bases and J gave up 1 base, with 18 bases separating them. The germline V gene has CDR1 LNHNV and CDR2 YYDKDF (reference sequence).

This clone is a singleton in its sample. The V and J genes are TRBV7-2 and TRBJ2-7; no clear D. The CDR3 is 11 amino acids. V lost 4 bases and J lost 2, with 3 bases in between. Germline V gene lookup returns CDR1 SGHTA and CDR2 FQGNSA. CDR3 bases: TGTGCCAGCAGCTGGGCCTACGAGCAGTACTTC. Its translation: CASSWAYEQYF.

The V call is TRBV7-8, the J call TRBJ1-3, with D possibly matching TRBD1 (5 bases). CDR1 SGHVS and CDR2 FQNEAQ come from the germline V gene. V gave up 4 bases and J gave up 0 bases, with 13 bases separating them. This CDR3 has 16 amino acids. CDR3 bases: TGTGCCAGCAGCTGGGGCGGCGCAGACTCTGGAAACACCATATATTTT. Residues: CASSWGGADSGNTIYF.

J is TRBJ2-2 and V is TRBV5-1; D call uncertain. The V and J ends lost 0 bases and 5 bases respectively, with 5 bases between them. Germline V gene sequence: CDR1 SGHRS, CDR2 YFSETQ. The CDR3 extends over 13 amino acids. CDR3: CASSLVGTGELFF. CDR3 in DNA: TGCGCCAGCAGCTTGGTCGGGACCGGGGAGCTGTTTTTT.

This chain uses TRBV7-3 with TRBJ2-5; a possible D gene is TRBD1 (6 bases). The V and J ends lost 4 bases and 5 bases respectively, with 11 bases between them. This CDR3 has 13 amino acids. The germline CDR1 and CDR2 sequences are SGHTA and FQGTGA. The CDR3 loop is CASSSQGGETQYF. In DNA, the CDR3 is TGTGCCAGCAGCTCACAGGGCGGGGAGACCCAGTACTTC.

The chain is built from TRBV25-1 and TRBJ1-2; TRBD1 matches 7 bases. The CDR3 contains 16 residues. With V trimmed by 4 bases and J by 0 bases, 8 bases remained unmatched. In germline, CDR1 is MGHDK, CDR2 SYGVNS. The CDR3: CASSVAGTESNYGYTF. CDR3 coding DNA: TGTGCCAGCAGTGTGGCCGGGACAGAATCTAACTATGGCTACACCTTC.

V is TRBV19 and J is TRBJ2-3, with TRBD2 identical over 12 bases. From germline, CDR1 is LNHDA and CDR2 SQIVND (reference sequence). The CDR3 length is 15 residues. Trimming removed 9 bases from V and 5 bases from J; junction bases left unmatched: 9. CDR3 coding DNA: TGTGCCAGCCCTACTCTAGCGGGGGGGCGAGATACGCAGTATTTT. Protein sequence: CASPTLAGGRDTQYF.

The gene calls are TRBV5-4 and TRBJ2-5, with D possibly being TRBD1 or TRBD2 (5 bases each). Germline V gene sequence: CDR1 SGHNT, CDR2 YYREEE (reference sequence). V gave up 2 bases and J gave up 4 bases, with 9 bases separating them. The CDR3 totals 13 residues. The CDR3 protein is CASSFYGGETQYF. The CDR3 bases are TGTGCCAGCAGCTTCTATGGGGGAGAGACCCAGTACTTC.

This sequence joins TRBV6-6 and TRBJ1-2; D uncertain. The CDR3 spans 13 residues. The V and J ends lost 2 bases and 8 bases respectively, with 12 bases between them. CDR1 is MNHNY and CDR2 is SVGAGI in the germline V gene (reference sequence). CDR3 protein: CASSYPELSGYTF. CDR3 DNA sequence: TGTGCCAGCAGTTACCCTGAGTTGAGCGGCTACACCTTC.

The rearrangement links TRBV5-1 to TRBJ1-1; possibly TRBD1 for D (6 bases). Germline V gene data show CDR1 as SGHRS and CDR2 as YFSETQ. CDR3 length equals 14 residues. Trimming pared 5 bases from V and 6 bases from J, leaving 17 bases between. The CDR3 DNA sequence: TGCGCCAGCAGAGTCGGACAGCTTACTTCTGAAGCTTTCTTT. This codes for CASRVGQLTSEAFF. The variable domain in full, with the rest retrieved from reference TRBV5-1 and TRBJ1-1, is KAGVTQTPRYLIKTRGQQVTLSCSPISGHRSVSWYQQTPGQGLQFLFEYFSETQRNKGNFPGRFSGRQFSNSRSEMNVSTLELGDSALYLCASRVGQLTSEAFFGQGTRLTVV.

The chain has TRBV27 and TRBJ2-1, with 10 bases that match TRBD1. The junction had 11 bases not matched to a gene; V was cut back by 7 bases and J by 8 bases. Germline V gene sequence: CDR1 MNHEY, CDR2 SMNVEV (reference sequence). The CDR3 totals 15 residues. CDR3 amino acids: CASTNGDRGVDEQFF. The CDR3 coding sequence is TGTGCCAGCACCAATGGGGACAGGGGTGTCGATGAGCAGTTCTTC.

This clone is hyperexpanded in the sample. The genes are TRBV5-4 and TRBJ1-2, with 7 bases lining up with TRBD1. This CDR3 is built from 14 residues. Per the germline V gene, CDR1 is SGHNT and CDR2 is YYREEE (reference sequence). Trimming took 5 bases from V and 7 from J; bases not matched to a gene: 11. For the CDR3, the DNA is TGTGCCAGCAGGAACCCGACAGGGAACGGTGGCTACACCTTC. This gives the protein CASRNPTGNGGYTF.